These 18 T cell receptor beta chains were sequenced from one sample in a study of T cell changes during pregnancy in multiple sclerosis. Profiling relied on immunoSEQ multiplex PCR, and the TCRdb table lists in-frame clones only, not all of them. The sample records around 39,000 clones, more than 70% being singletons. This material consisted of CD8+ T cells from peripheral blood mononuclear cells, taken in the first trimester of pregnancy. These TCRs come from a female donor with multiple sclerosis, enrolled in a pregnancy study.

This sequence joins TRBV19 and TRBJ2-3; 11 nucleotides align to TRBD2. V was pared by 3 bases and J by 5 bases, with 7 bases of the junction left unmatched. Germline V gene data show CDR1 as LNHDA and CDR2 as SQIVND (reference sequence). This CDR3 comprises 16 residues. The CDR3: CASSIVAGGRIDTQYF. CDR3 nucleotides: TGTGCCAGTAGTATCGTAGCGGGGGGGCGTATAGATACGCAGTATTTT.

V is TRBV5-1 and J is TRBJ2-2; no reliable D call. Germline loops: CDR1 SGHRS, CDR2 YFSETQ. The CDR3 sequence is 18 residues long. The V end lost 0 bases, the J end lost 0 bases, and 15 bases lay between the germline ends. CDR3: CASSLAPGEAPNTGELFF. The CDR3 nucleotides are TGCGCCAGCAGCTTGGCCCCCGGAGAGGCCCCGAACACCGGGGAGCTGTTTTTT.

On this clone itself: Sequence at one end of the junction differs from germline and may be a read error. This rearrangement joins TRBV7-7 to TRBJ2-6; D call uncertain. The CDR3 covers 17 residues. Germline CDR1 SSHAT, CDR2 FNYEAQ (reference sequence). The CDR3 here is CASSPLTKSSGANVLTF. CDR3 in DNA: TGTGCTAGCAGCCCACTTACGAAGAGCTCTGGGGCCAACGTCCTGACTTTC.

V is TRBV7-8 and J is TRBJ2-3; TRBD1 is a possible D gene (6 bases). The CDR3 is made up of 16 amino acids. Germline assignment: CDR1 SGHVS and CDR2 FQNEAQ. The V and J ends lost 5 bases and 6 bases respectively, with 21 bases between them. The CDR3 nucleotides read TGTGCCAGCAGCAGCGAATCAGGTTGGCAGGGGGATACGCAGTATTTT. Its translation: CASSSESGWQGDTQYF. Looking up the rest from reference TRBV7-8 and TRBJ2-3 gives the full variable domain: GAGVSQSPRYKVAKRGQDVALRCDPISGHVSLFWYQQALGQGPEFLTYFQNEAQLDKSGLPSDRFFAERPEGSVSTLKIQRTQQEDSAVYLCASSSESGWQGDTQYFGPGTRLTVL.

CDR3 region: CASSHPGQGGEQYF. In DNA, the CDR3 is TGTGCCAGCAGCCACCCAGGACAGGGGGGCGAGCAGTACTTC. The chain links TRBV4-2 to TRBJ2-7, with TRBD1 identical over 10 bases. The J segment lost 6 bases and the V segment lost 3 bases, leaving 5 bases of the junction unmatched. This CDR3 region has 14 residues. CDR1 and CDR2 (germline): LGHNA, YNFKEQ.

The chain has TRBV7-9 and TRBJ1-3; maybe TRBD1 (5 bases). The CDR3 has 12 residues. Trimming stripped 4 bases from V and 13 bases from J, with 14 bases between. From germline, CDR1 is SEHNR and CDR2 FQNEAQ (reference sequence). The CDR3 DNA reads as TGTGCCAGCAGCTCCTCGACGGAGGGGATATATTTT. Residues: CASSSSTEGIYF.

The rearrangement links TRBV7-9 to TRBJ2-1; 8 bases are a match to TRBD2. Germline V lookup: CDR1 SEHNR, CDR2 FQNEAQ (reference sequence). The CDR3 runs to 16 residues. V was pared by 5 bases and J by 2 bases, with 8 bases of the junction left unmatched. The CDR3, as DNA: TGTGCCAGCAGCCCCCTGGCGGGGGGCCCCTACAATGAGCAGTTCTTC. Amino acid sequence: CASSPLAGGPYNEQFF.

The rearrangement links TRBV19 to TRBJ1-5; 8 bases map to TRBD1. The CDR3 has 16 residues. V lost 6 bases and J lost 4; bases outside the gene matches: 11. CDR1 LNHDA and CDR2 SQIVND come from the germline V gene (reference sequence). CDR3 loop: CASRRSYRGGNQPQHF. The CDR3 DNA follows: TGTGCCAGTAGACGAAGTTACAGGGGGGGGAATCAGCCCCAGCATTTT.

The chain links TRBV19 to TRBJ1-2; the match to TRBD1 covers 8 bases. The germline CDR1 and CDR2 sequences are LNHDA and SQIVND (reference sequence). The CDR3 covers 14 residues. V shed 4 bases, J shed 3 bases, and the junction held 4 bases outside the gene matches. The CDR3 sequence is CASSKTGAYYGYTF. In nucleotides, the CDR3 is TGTGCCAGTAGTAAGACAGGGGCTTACTATGGCTACACCTTC.

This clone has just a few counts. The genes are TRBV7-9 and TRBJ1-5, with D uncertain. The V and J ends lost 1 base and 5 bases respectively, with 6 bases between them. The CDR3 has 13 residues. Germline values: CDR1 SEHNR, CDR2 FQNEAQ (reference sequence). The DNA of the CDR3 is TGTGCCAGCAGCTTAGATTCGGATCAGCCCCAGCATTTT. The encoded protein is CASSLDSDQPQHF.

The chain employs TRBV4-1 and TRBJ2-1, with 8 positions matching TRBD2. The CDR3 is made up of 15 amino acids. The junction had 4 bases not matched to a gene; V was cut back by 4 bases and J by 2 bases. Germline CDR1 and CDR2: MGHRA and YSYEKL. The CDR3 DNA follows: TGCGCCAGCAGCCCCGGGGGGGGTACCTACAATGAGCAGTTCTTC. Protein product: CASSPGGGTYNEQFF.

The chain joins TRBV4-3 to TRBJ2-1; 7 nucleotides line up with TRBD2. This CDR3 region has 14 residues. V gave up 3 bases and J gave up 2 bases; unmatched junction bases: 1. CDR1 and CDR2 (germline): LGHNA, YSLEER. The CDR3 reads CASSHGLAYNEQFF. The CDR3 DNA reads TGCGCCAGCAGCCATGGACTAGCCTACAATGAGCAGTTCTTC.

The CDR3 sequence is CASSTRQGEAFF. The CDR3 DNA reads TGTGCCAGCAGCACCCGACAGGGAGAAGCTTTCTTT. V is TRBV7-3 and J is TRBJ1-1; 7 bases agree with TRBD1. The CDR3 has 12 amino acids. The germline gives CDR1 SGHTA, CDR2 FQGTGA. Losses at the gene ends were 5 bases for V and 8 bases for J; bases not matched to a gene: 5.

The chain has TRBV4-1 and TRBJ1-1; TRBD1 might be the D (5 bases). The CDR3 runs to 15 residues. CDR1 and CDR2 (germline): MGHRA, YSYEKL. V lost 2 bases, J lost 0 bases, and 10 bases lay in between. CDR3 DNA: TGCGCCAGCAGCCAATCTGACAGATTGAACACTGAAGCTTTCTTT. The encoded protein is CASSQSDRLNTEAFF.

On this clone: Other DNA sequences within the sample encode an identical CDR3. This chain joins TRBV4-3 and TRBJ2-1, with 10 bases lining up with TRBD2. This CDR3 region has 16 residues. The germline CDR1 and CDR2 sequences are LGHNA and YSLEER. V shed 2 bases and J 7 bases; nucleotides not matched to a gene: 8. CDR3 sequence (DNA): TGCGCCAGCAGCCAAACCCCTAGCGGGGGATATAATGAGCAGTTCTTC. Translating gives CASSQTPSGGYNEQFF.

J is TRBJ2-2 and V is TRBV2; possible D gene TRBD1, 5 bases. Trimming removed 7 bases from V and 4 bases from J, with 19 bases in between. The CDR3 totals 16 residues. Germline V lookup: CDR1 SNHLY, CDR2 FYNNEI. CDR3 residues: CASNPSTAERTGELFF. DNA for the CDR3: TGTGCCAGCAATCCATCGACAGCAGAACGCACCGGGGAGCTGTTTTTT.

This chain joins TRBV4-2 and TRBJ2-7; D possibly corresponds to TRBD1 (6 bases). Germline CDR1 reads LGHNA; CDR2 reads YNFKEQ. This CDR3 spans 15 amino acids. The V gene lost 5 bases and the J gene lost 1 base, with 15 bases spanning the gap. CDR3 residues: CASSLRQAESYEQYF. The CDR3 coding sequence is TGTGCCAGCAGCTTGCGACAGGCGGAATCCTACGAGCAGTACTTC.

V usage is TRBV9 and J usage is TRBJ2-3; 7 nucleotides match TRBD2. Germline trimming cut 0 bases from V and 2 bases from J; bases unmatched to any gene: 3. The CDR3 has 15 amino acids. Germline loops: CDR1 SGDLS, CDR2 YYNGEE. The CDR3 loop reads CASSVGLADTDTQYF. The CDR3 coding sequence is TGTGCCAGCAGCGTAGGGCTAGCGGACACAGATACGCAGTATTTT. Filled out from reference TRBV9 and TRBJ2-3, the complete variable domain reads DSGVTQTPKHLITATGQRVTLRCSPRSGDLSVYWYQQSLDQGLQFLIQYYNGEERAKGNILERFSAQQFPDLHSELNLSSLELGDSALYFCASSVGLADTDTQYFGPGTRLTVL.